Listed below are T cell receptor beta chains from one sample, sequenced in a study of radiotherapy plus CTLA-4 blockade in lung cancer. Some clones are missing from TCRdb's copy, which holds only in-frame ones; the method was immunoSEQ multiplex PCR. Of some 50,000 clones in the sample, approximately 76% are singletons; the top ten hold approximately 8.3%. The sequenced sample was peripheral blood, obtained from a patient treated with radiotherapy plus ipilimumab. Receptor source: a human donor with non-small cell lung cancer who had stable disease on radiotherapy plus ipilimumab. The CDR3 runs from the conserved cysteine through the conserved F or W. The D gene is left open where the match is weak. The size entry is marked missing in some rows and otherwise reads once, few, many or a size class.

CDR3nt: TGTGCCAGCAGCTTAGATCGCGGGACAGGGTTCAATGAGCAGTTCTTC
CDR3aa: CASSLDRGTGFNEQFF
v_gene: TRBV11-2
abundance: .
j_gene: TRBJ2-1
d_gene: TRBD1

CDR3nt: TGTGCCAGCAGTGTAACAGGGGTGAACACTGAAGCTTTCTTT
CDR3aa: CASSVTGVNTEAFF
v_gene: TRBV2
abundance: .
j_gene: TRBJ1-1
d_gene: TRBD1

CDR3nt: TGTGCCAGCAGGACAGGGAGGCAGCCCCAGCATTTT
CDR3aa: CASRTGRQPQHF
v_gene: TRBV27
abundance: .
j_gene: TRBJ1-5
d_gene: TRBD1

CDR3nt: TGTGCCAGCAGCTTGGACCGTCGGGACAGGGGCTATGGCTACACCTTC
CDR3aa: CASSLDRRDRGYGYTF
v_gene: TRBV5-4
abundance: .
j_gene: TRBJ1-2
d_gene: TRBD1

CDR3nt: TGTGCCAGCAGTGAAAGACAGGGGGGTAATTCACCCCTCCACTTT
CDR3aa: CASSERQGGNSPLHF
v_gene: TRBV2
abundance: .
j_gene: TRBJ1-6
d_gene: TRBD1

CDR3nt: TGCGCCAGCAGCCAAAGGCCCGTGGGACAGGGGGGGTACGAGCAGTACTTC
CDR3aa: CASSQRPVGQGGYEQYF
v_gene: TRBV4-3
abundance: .
j_gene: TRBJ2-7
d_gene: TRBD1

CDR3nt: TGTGCCAGCAGTTTATCGTGGGATAGTACAATGGGTGGCTACACCTTC
CDR3aa: CASSLSWDSTMGGYTF
v_gene: TRBV27
abundance: few
j_gene: TRBJ1-2
d_gene: .

CDR3nt: TGTGCCAGTAGTAGCGACCGACAGAGGGAGACCCAGTACTTC
CDR3aa: CASSSDRQRETQYF
v_gene: TRBV19
abundance: .
j_gene: TRBJ2-5
d_gene: .

CDR3nt: TGTGCCAGTAAGTTTGTGGGCACAGATACGCAGTATTTT
CDR3aa: CASKFVGTDTQYF
v_gene: TRBV19
abundance: .
j_gene: TRBJ2-3
d_gene: .

CDR3nt: TGCAGTGCTGGACAGGGGACTGAAGCTTTCTTT
CDR3aa: CSAGQGTEAFF
v_gene: TRBV20-1
abundance: .
j_gene: TRBJ1-1
d_gene: TRBD1

CDR3nt: TGTGCCAGCAGTTACTCGTCAGGGAGCAATCAGCCCCAGCATTTT
CDR3aa: CASSYSSGSNQPQHF
v_gene: TRBV6-5
abundance: .
j_gene: TRBJ1-5
d_gene: .

CDR3nt: TGTGCCAGCAGCTTAAACGCGGTTTCCTTATCTAGGAATGAAAAACTGTTTTTT
CDR3aa: CASSLNAVSLSRNEKLFF
v_gene: TRBV7-6
abundance: .
j_gene: TRBJ1-4
d_gene: .

CDR3nt: TGTGCCAGCAGCTTAGGGACGGAGGGCTACAATGAGCAGTTCTTC
CDR3aa: CASSLGTEGYNEQFF
v_gene: TRBV7-2
abundance: .
j_gene: TRBJ2-1
d_gene: .

CDR3nt: TGCGCCAGCAGCCAAGAACGGACAGGGGGTATCGCTGAAGCTTTCTTT
CDR3aa: CASSQERTGGIAEAFF
v_gene: TRBV4-3
abundance: .
j_gene: TRBJ1-1
d_gene: TRBD1

CDR3nt: TGCGCCAGCAGCCCCGAGACTAGCGGGTTGACCGGGGAGCTGTTTTTT
CDR3aa: CASSPETSGLTGELFF
v_gene: TRBV5-1
abundance: .
j_gene: TRBJ2-2
d_gene: TRBD2

CDR3nt: TGTGCCAGCAGTTTTAGAGCAGGAAGCATCCCCTTGGGGTATGGCTACACCTTC
CDR3aa: CASSFRAGSIPLGYGYTF
v_gene: TRBV28
abundance: .
j_gene: TRBJ1-2
d_gene: .

CDR3nt: TGTGCCAGCAGCAGTCGGGGGCGCGACACCGGGGAGCTGTTTTTT
CDR3aa: CASSSRGRDTGELFF
v_gene: TRBV21-1
abundance: few
j_gene: TRBJ2-2
d_gene: .

CDR3nt: TGCGCCAGCAGCTTGGGACAGGGTGGCCAAGAGACCCAGTACTTC
CDR3aa: CASSLGQGGQETQYF
v_gene: TRBV5-1
abundance: .
j_gene: TRBJ2-5
d_gene: TRBD1

CDR3nt: TGTGCCAGCACTGGACAGTCCAATCAGCCCCAGCATTTT
CDR3aa: CASTGQSNQPQHF
v_gene: TRBV6-1
abundance: .
j_gene: TRBJ1-5
d_gene: .

CDR3nt: TGTGCCAGCAGCCCGGGACAGGGAGGAGATGGCTACACCTTC
CDR3aa: CASSPGQGGDGYTF
v_gene: TRBV6-5
abundance: .
j_gene: TRBJ1-2
d_gene: TRBD1

CDR3nt: TGTGCCAGCAGACAATTAACAGGGGGCTACGAGCAGTACTTC
CDR3aa: CASRQLTGGYEQYF
v_gene: TRBV6-5
abundance: few
j_gene: TRBJ2-7
d_gene: TRBD1

CDR3nt: TGTGCCAGCAGCCAGCCGGGTCTCTACAATGAGCAGTTCTTC
CDR3aa: CASSQPGLYNEQFF
v_gene: TRBV16
abundance: .
j_gene: TRBJ2-1
d_gene: .

CDR3nt: TGTGCCAGCAAAGAATACAGGGGAGGAGCTTTCTTT
CDR3aa: CASKEYRGGAFF
v_gene: TRBV28
abundance: .
j_gene: TRBJ1-1
d_gene: TRBD1

CDR3nt: TGTGCCAGCCGGGCGACAGATAATTCACCCCTCCACTTT
CDR3aa: CASRATDNSPLHF
v_gene: TRBV2
abundance: few
j_gene: TRBJ1-6
d_gene: .

CDR3nt: TGTGCCAGCAGTTCCCCAGGGAGAAACTATGGCTACACCTTC
CDR3aa: CASSSPGRNYGYTF
v_gene: TRBV28
abundance: medium-sized
j_gene: TRBJ1-2
d_gene: .

CDR3nt: TGTGCCAGCAGCGAGGGACAGGGGAGGTTGACCGGGGAGCTGTTTTTT
CDR3aa: CASSEGQGRLTGELFF
v_gene: TRBV5-6
abundance: .
j_gene: TRBJ2-2
d_gene: TRBD1

CDR3nt: TGTGCCAGCAGCTTGTACCGCCGTGACAGGGCGGCAGCCAACGTCCTGACTTTC
CDR3aa: CASSLYRRDRAAANVLTF
v_gene: TRBV7-2
abundance: .
j_gene: TRBJ2-6
d_gene: TRBD1

CDR3nt: TGTGCCAGCAGCTTTTCCAACACCGGGGAGCTGTTTTTT
CDR3aa: CASSFSNTGELFF
v_gene: TRBV7-3
abundance: few
j_gene: TRBJ2-2
d_gene: .

CDR3nt: TGCGCCAGCAGCCAAGATCATTGGTACCAAGAGACCCAGTACTTC
CDR3aa: CASSQDHWYQETQYF
v_gene: TRBV4-3
abundance: .
j_gene: TRBJ2-5
d_gene: .

CDR3nt: TGTGCCAGCAGTCCGCGGACTACTAACAATGAGCAGTTCTTC
CDR3aa: CASSPRTTNNEQFF
v_gene: TRBV27
abundance: .
j_gene: TRBJ2-1
d_gene: .

CDR3nt: TGTGCCAGCAGCTTACAGGGGGGCCCCCAAGAGACCCAGTACTTC
CDR3aa: CASSLQGGPQETQYF
v_gene: TRBV7-2
abundance: .
j_gene: TRBJ2-5
d_gene: .

CDR3nt: TGTGCCAGCAGCTTGGGGGTGAATGAGCAGTTCTTC
CDR3aa: CASSLGVNEQFF
v_gene: TRBV7-3
abundance: .
j_gene: TRBJ2-1
d_gene: .

CDR3nt: TGCGCCAGCAGCTCCAGCATAGATACGCAGTATTTT
CDR3aa: CASSSSIDTQYF
v_gene: TRBV5-1
abundance: .
j_gene: TRBJ2-3
d_gene: .

CDR3nt: TGCGCCAGCAGCTTACGGGGGACTAGCACAGATACGCAGTATTTT
CDR3aa: CASSLRGTSTDTQYF
v_gene: TRBV5-1
abundance: .
j_gene: TRBJ2-3
d_gene: .

CDR3nt: TGTGCCAGCTCACCGCAGGGGGCTCGCGGGGAGCTGTTTTTT
CDR3aa: CASSPQGARGELFF
v_gene: TRBV18
abundance: .
j_gene: TRBJ2-2
d_gene: TRBD1

CDR3nt: TGTGCCAGCAGCTATAGCGGGGGGGCCCATAATGAGCAGTTCTTC
CDR3aa: CASSYSGGAHNEQFF
v_gene: TRBV9
abundance: .
j_gene: TRBJ2-1
d_gene: TRBD2

CDR3nt: TGTGCCAGCAGCCCCGGACTGAGCACAGATACGCAGTATTTT
CDR3aa: CASSPGLSTDTQYF
v_gene: TRBV14
abundance: .
j_gene: TRBJ2-3
d_gene: .

CDR3nt: TGCGCCAGCAGCTTGGCCCCCGGATTTAATTCACCCCTCCACTTT
CDR3aa: CASSLAPGFNSPLHF
v_gene: TRBV5-1
abundance: .
j_gene: TRBJ1-6
d_gene: .

CDR3nt: TGTGCCAGCAGCTTATTGGTGGGGGGTGCCACAGATACGCAGTATTTT
CDR3aa: CASSLLVGGATDTQYF
v_gene: TRBV7-9
abundance: .
j_gene: TRBJ2-3
d_gene: .

CDR3nt: TGTGCCAGTAAGAAGGACTCCGCCGGTCAGCCCCAGCATTTT
CDR3aa: CASKKDSAGQPQHF
v_gene: TRBV19
abundance: few
j_gene: TRBJ1-5
d_gene: .

CDR3nt: TGTGCCAGCAGTTACGAGGGCGGGGGCAAATCCAATGAGCAGTTCTTC
CDR3aa: CASSYEGGGKSNEQFF
v_gene: TRBV6-5
abundance: .
j_gene: TRBJ2-1
d_gene: .

CDR3nt: TGCGCCAGCCGTGAGAGGTTTATGGAGACCCAGTACTTC
CDR3aa: CASRERFMETQYF
v_gene: TRBV5-1
abundance: .
j_gene: TRBJ2-5
d_gene: .

CDR3nt: TGTGCCAGCTCGTTCAGACAGGATATAGATGAAAAACTGTTTTTT
CDR3aa: CASSFRQDIDEKLFF
v_gene: TRBV18
abundance: .
j_gene: TRBJ1-4
d_gene: .

CDR3nt: TGTGCCAGTAGTATTGACAGTATCTATGGCTACACCTTC
CDR3aa: CASSIDSIYGYTF
v_gene: TRBV19
abundance: .
j_gene: TRBJ1-2
d_gene: .

CDR3nt: TGTGCCAGCAGCTTAAGGGACAGTTACACAGATACGCAGTATTTT
CDR3aa: CASSLRDSYTDTQYF
v_gene: TRBV11-2
abundance: .
j_gene: TRBJ2-3
d_gene: TRBD1

CDR3nt: TGTGCCAGCAGCGTAGACGAGGGGTTCCACTATGGCTACACCTTC
CDR3aa: CASSVDEGFHYGYTF
v_gene: TRBV9
abundance: .
j_gene: TRBJ1-2
d_gene: .

CDR3nt: TGTGCCAGCAGTTCCTTTTTTGAAAACACTGAAGCTTTCTTT
CDR3aa: CASSSFFENTEAFF
v_gene: TRBV27
abundance: .
j_gene: TRBJ1-1
d_gene: .

CDR3nt: TGTGCCAGTAGTATAGGACAGTATAATGAAAAACTGTTTTTT
CDR3aa: CASSIGQYNEKLFF
v_gene: TRBV19
abundance: medium-sized
j_gene: TRBJ1-4
d_gene: .

CDR3nt: TGTGCCAGCAGCCCGTACAGGGGGCCGGGGTCGAACACTGAAGCTTTCTTT
CDR3aa: CASSPYRGPGSNTEAFF
v_gene: TRBV25-1
abundance: few
j_gene: TRBJ1-1
d_gene: TRBD1

CDR3nt: TGTGCCAGCAGCTTATTTAGGGGGCGCGGACGCTCTGGAAACACCATATATTTT
CDR3aa: CASSLFRGRGRSGNTIYF
v_gene: TRBV11-2
abundance: .
j_gene: TRBJ1-3
d_gene: TRBD1

CDR3nt: TGTGCCAGCAGGATACTTGAAAACACCGGGGAGCTGTTTTTT
CDR3aa: CASRILENTGELFF
v_gene: TRBV6-5
abundance: .
j_gene: TRBJ2-2
d_gene: .

CDR3nt: TGTGCCAGCAGCCAAGAGGGGGGTGCAACTAATGAAAAACTGTTTTTT
CDR3aa: CASSQEGGATNEKLFF
v_gene: TRBV4-2
abundance: .
j_gene: TRBJ1-4
d_gene: .

CDR3nt: TGTGCCAGCAGCGTAGGGACAGCCCAAGAGACCCAGTACTTC
CDR3aa: CASSVGTAQETQYF
v_gene: TRBV9
abundance: few
j_gene: TRBJ2-5
d_gene: .

CDR3nt: TGTGCCAGCAGTACCGGGTTGGGCACTGAAGCTTTCTTT
CDR3aa: CASSTGLGTEAFF
v_gene: TRBV27
abundance: .
j_gene: TRBJ1-1
d_gene: .

CDR3nt: TGTGCCAGTAGTTACCGAGAAGGCCAGGGGGTGAATCAGCCCCAGCATTTT
CDR3aa: CASSYREGQGVNQPQHF
v_gene: TRBV19
abundance: medium-sized
j_gene: TRBJ1-5
d_gene: TRBD1

CDR3nt: TGTGCCAGTAGCCTCCGGGGGGGCCATGAGACCCAGTACTTC
CDR3aa: CASSLRGGHETQYF
v_gene: TRBV19
abundance: .
j_gene: TRBJ2-5
d_gene: TRBD2

CDR3nt: TGCAGCGTTGTAGGCAGTGATGGCTACACCTTC
CDR3aa: CSVVGSDGYTF
v_gene: TRBV29-1
abundance: .
j_gene: TRBJ1-2
d_gene: .